These 22 T cell receptor beta chains share one sample of origin, sequenced in a study of T cells in Graves' hyperthyroidism and ophthalmopathy. Authors of the study amplified TCR beta CDR3 regions from RNA transcripts. Carried out on the TCR CDR3, a first-round RT-PCR used the HTBI primer set. Via MiXCR, TCRdb re-called the multiplex PCR reads, giving one row per CDR3 protein. The table records about 620,000 distinct CDR3 sequences, around 16% of them present only once. Input material: blood. Receptors were obtained from a woman aged 25 to 39 with Graves' hyperthyroidism.

A few counts support this clonotype. The chain combines TRBV27 with TRBJ2-7, with 9 bases aligning to TRBD1. The germline CDR1 and CDR2 sequences are MNHEY and SMNVEV (reference sequence). J lost 2 bases, V lost 2 bases, and 4 bases had no gene match. The length of the CDR3 is 15 residues. CDR3 protein: CASSLLRDRAYEQYF. DNA of the CDR3: TGTGCCAGCAGTTTACTCCGGGACAGGGCCTACGAGCAGTACTTC.

This clonotype was picked up many times. Germline is not matched at one junction end, which may reflect a read error. This chain connects TRBV7-2 to TRBJ2-7; TRBD2 matches at 7 bases. The germline V gene has CDR1 SGHTA and CDR2 FQGNSA. This CDR3 has 13 amino acids. The CDR3 reads CASRLAGAHEQYF. CDR3 in DNA: TGTGCCAGCAGGTTAGCGGGCGCGCACGAGCAGTACTTC.

There are a few counts of this clonotype. The V and J genes are TRBV5-1 and TRBJ2-1; D remains ambiguous. V lost 3 bases to trimming and J lost 0 bases, with 10 bases between them. In germline, CDR1 is SGHRS, CDR2 YFSETQ. This CDR3 region has 15 residues. CDR3 bases: TGCGCCAGCAGCTCACACCCCAGCTCCTACAATGAGCAGTTCTTC. Protein: CASSSHPSSYNEQFF.

At least ten counts were recorded for this clonotype. The chain has TRBV7-9 and TRBJ2-1, with a tentative D call TRBD1 (6 bases). Germline lookup yields CDR1 SEHNR and CDR2 FQNEAQ (reference sequence). V lost 6 bases and J lost 5, with 14 bases in between. The CDR3 consists of 14 residues. The CDR3 nucleotides read TGTGCCAGCAGAATACTGCAGGGGAACAATGAGCAGTTCTTC. The encoded protein is CASRILQGNNEQFF.

The gene calls are TRBV3-1 and TRBJ1-5; D might be TRBD1 (5 bases). V lost 4 bases and J lost 6, with 16 bases in between. The V gene's germline CDR1 is LGHDT and CDR2 YNNKEL (reference sequence). This CDR3 is built from 15 residues. The CDR3 spells CASSRDLGGGQPQHF. The CDR3 DNA sequence: TGTGCCAGCAGCCGAGATTTGGGGGGGGGTCAGCCCCAGCATTTT. Full variable domain (remainder filled in from reference TRBV3-1 and TRBJ1-5): DTAVSQTPKYLVTQMGNDKSIKCEQNLGHDTMYWYKQDSKKFLKIMFSYNNKELIINETVPNRFSPKSPDKAHLNLHINSLELGDSAVYFCASSRDLGGGQPQHFGDGTRLSIL.

This clonotype was counted a few times. A much larger clone differs by one base, so this may be a read error. This chain uses TRBV11-3 with TRBJ2-3; the D gene is possibly TRBD1 (5 bases). Trimming pared 5 bases from V and 6 bases from J, leaving 15 bases between. This CDR3 has 14 amino acids. Germline V gene data show CDR1 as SGHNT and CDR2 as YENEEA. The CDR3 DNA is TGTGCCAGCAGCACGCAGGGCTATGCGGATACGCAGTATTTT. It codes for CASSTQGYADTQYF.

The rearrangement links TRBV4-2 to TRBJ1-6, with 11 bases aligning to TRBD1. V was clipped by 2 bases and J by 10 bases; unmatched bases: 4. Germline V CDR1 and CDR2: LGHNA, YNFKEQ. This CDR3 spans 15 amino acids. The CDR3 region is CASSQQDRGLSPLHF. The CDR3 nucleotides are TGTGCCAGCAGCCAACAGGACAGGGGGCTGTCACCCCTCCACTTT.

This clonotype was seen many times. V usage is TRBV6-1 and J usage is TRBJ2-7; 8 bases align to TRBD2. CDR1 and CDR2 from the germline V gene are MNHNS and SASEGT. This CDR3 comprises 13 residues. Trimming took 8 bases from V and 2 from J; bases not matched to a gene: 5. The CDR3 spells CASRGGQTYEQYF. The CDR3 nucleotides are TGTGCCAGCCGCGGGGGGCAGACCTACGAGCAGTACTTC.

V gene TRBV29-1 combines with J gene TRBJ2-1, with D perhaps matching TRBD1 (6 bases). Deletions cut 6 bases from V and 0 bases from J, with 12 bases between. The CDR3 length is 14 residues. Germline V gene lookup returns CDR1 SQVTM and CDR2 ANQGSEA. The CDR3 region has the DNA TGCAGCGTGCTGAGGACAGACTCCTACAATGAGCAGTTCTTC. This translates into CSVLRTDSYNEQFF.

This clonotype was detected only a few times. This chain links TRBV4-2 with TRBJ2-7, with a weak D call TRBD2 (6 bases). The germline V gene has CDR1 LGHNA and CDR2 YNFKEQ. There are 16 residues in the CDR3. Trimming shortened V by 3 bases and J by 0 bases, and 15 bases separated the two germline ends. For the CDR3, the DNA is TGTGCCAGCAGCCAGGTAGCGGCCTTAAGCTCCTACGAGCAGTACTTC. Its translation is CASSQVAALSSYEQYF.

This clonotype was counted ten times or more. This rearrangement joins TRBV7-3 to TRBJ2-1, with D uncertain. Germline V gene data show CDR1 as SGHTA and CDR2 as FQGTGA. This CDR3 region has 16 residues. V was shortened by 0 bases and J by 0 bases, with 9 bases between the two germline ends. The CDR3 region has the DNA TGTGCCAGCAGCTTAACGTTAACGTTCTCCTACAATGAGCAGTTCTTC. It translates to CASSLTLTFSYNEQFF.

This rearrangement joins TRBV24-1 to TRBJ2-1; D call uncertain. The V gene's germline CDR1 is KGHDR and CDR2 SFDVKD. This CDR3 comprises 13 residues. V lost 2 bases and J 8 bases, leaving 9 bases between the germline ends. CDR3 nucleotides: TGTGCCACCAGTGATTGGGCCCAGGATGAGCAGTTCTTC. Protein product: CATSDWAQDEQFF.

This clonotype was counted ten times or more. The J gene is TRBJ2-5, the V gene TRBV7-2; 8 positions match TRBD1. In germline, CDR1 is SGHTA, CDR2 FQGNSA. There are 15 residues in the CDR3. V gave up 5 bases and J gave up 3 bases; unmatched junction bases: 8. The CDR3 spells CASSRRATGEETQYF. The CDR3, as DNA: TGTGCCAGCAGCCGACGTGCGACAGGGGAAGAGACCCAGTACTTC.

The V gene is TRBV4-1, the J gene TRBJ2-3, with D uncertain. CDR3 length: 17 residues. Deletions cut 1 base from V and 0 bases from J, with 14 bases between. Germline V gene sequence: CDR1 MGHRA, CDR2 YSYEKL. CDR3 residues: CASSQVGPPTSTDTQYF. CDR3 nucleotides: TGCGCCAGCAGCCAAGTTGGACCACCAACTAGCACAGATACGCAGTATTTT.

There are many counts of this clonotype. The chain combines TRBV20-1 with TRBJ2-5, with D possibly being TRBD1 (6 bases). Trimming removed 1 base from V and 4 bases from J, with 28 bases in between. The CDR3 has 19 residues. CDR1 and CDR2 from the germline V gene are DFQATT and SNEGSKA (reference sequence). The CDR3 region has the DNA TGCAGTGCTAGAGGGCCCCGTGGCCAGGGGTTTGAGATTCGAGAGACCCAGTACTTC. Its protein is CSARGPRGQGFEIRETQYF.

The chain couples TRBV9 to TRBJ2-1, with D possibly matching TRBD2 (5 bases). CDR3 size: 15 residues. The V gene lost 0 bases and the J gene lost 6 bases, with 13 bases spanning the gap. CDR1 is SGDLS, CDR2 YYNGEE, per germline. The DNA of the CDR3 is TGTGCCAGCAGCGTAGTTCCCGGGGTTTGCAATGAGCAGTTCTTC. This translates into CASSVVPGVCNEQFF.

The rearrangement joins TRBV4-2 to TRBJ1-3; no definite D call. Germline assignment: CDR1 LGHNA and CDR2 YNFKEQ. This CDR3 has 15 amino acids. The V end was cut by 4 bases, the J end by 2 bases, with 12 bases between. The CDR3, as DNA: TGTGCCAGCAGCCCGCTCACAGCTACTGGAAACACCATATATTTT. As protein: CASSPLTATGNTIYF.

This clonotype was seen repeatedly, ten times or more. The J gene is TRBJ2-7, the V gene TRBV28; tentatively, D is TRBD1 (6 bases). The ends were cut back, 2 bases at V and 4 bases at J, with 18 bases in the middle. This CDR3 is built from 16 residues. CDR1 and CDR2 from the germline V gene are MDHEN and SYDVKM. CDR3 nucleotide sequence: TGTGCCAGCAGTTTACCACCAACAGGGTTAGATTACGAGCAGTACTTC. Amino acids: CASSLPPTGLDYEQYF.

The chain is built from TRBV28 and TRBJ1-2; tentatively, D is TRBD1 (5 bases). The CDR3 loop spans 14 amino acids. Germline V gene lookup returns CDR1 MDHEN and CDR2 SYDVKM. The CDR3 here is CAHSPPDNLYGYTF. The CDR3 coding sequence is TGTGCTCATAGTCCCCCGGACAACCTCTATGGCTACACCTTC.

V and J are TRBV18 and TRBJ1-3; D unresolved. Germline loops: CDR1 KGHSH, CDR2 LQKENI. This CDR3 has 16 residues. V was pared by 1 base and J by 0 bases, with 10 bases between. For the CDR3, the DNA is TGTGCCAGCTCACCACGACTGGCGAGCTCTGGAAACACCATATATTTT. Translating it yields CASSPRLASSGNTIYF.

This clonotype was observed many times. The chain uses TRBV6-2 or TRBV6-3 and TRBJ1-1; no clear D. CDR3 length equals 15 residues. V lost 4 bases, J lost 0 bases, and 12 bases lay in between. CDR1 and CDR2 from the germline V gene are MNHEY and SVGEGT. CDR3 sequence reads: CASSSAGLMNTEAFF. The CDR3 bases are TGTGCCAGCAGTTCCGCGGGCCTGATGAACACTGAAGCTTTCTTT.

There are a few counts of this clonotype. Just one base apart from a much larger clone, this may be a read error. The rearrangement uses TRBV6-1 and TRBJ1-2; D uncertain. This CDR3 has 12 residues. Germline CDR1 reads MNHNS; CDR2 reads SASEGT. V was pared by 6 bases and J by 1 base, with 6 bases between. CDR3 sequence reads: CASRENNYGYTF. CDR3 bases: TGTGCCAGCAGGGAGAATAACTATGGCTACACCTTC.